The present T cell receptor beta chain was sequenced within a study of T cells in Graves' hyperthyroidism and ophthalmopathy. Per the germline V gene, CDR1 is KGHDR and CDR2 is SFDVKD. This CDR3 is built from 17 residues. RNA transcripts yielded amplified TCR beta CDR3 regions. TCR CDR3 underwent first-round RT-PCR with the HTBI primer set. TCRdb re-called the multiplex PCR reads through MiXCR, storing one row per CDR3 protein. Here the sample spans 400,000 to 500,000 distinct CDR3 sequences, 14% to 15% being singletons. This clonotype appeared a single time. The source is a young man with Graves' ophthalmopathy. The sequencing sample was made of blood. The rearrangement links TRBV24-1 to TRBJ2-1; 8 positions match TRBD2. The closer fit of TRBJ2-7 to the DNA end suggests the J call may be wrong. The CDR3 sequence: CATSDFQTSDSYNEQYF. CDR3 nucleotide sequence: TGTGCCACCAGTGATTTCCAGACTAGCGACTCCTACAACGAGCAGTACTTC.